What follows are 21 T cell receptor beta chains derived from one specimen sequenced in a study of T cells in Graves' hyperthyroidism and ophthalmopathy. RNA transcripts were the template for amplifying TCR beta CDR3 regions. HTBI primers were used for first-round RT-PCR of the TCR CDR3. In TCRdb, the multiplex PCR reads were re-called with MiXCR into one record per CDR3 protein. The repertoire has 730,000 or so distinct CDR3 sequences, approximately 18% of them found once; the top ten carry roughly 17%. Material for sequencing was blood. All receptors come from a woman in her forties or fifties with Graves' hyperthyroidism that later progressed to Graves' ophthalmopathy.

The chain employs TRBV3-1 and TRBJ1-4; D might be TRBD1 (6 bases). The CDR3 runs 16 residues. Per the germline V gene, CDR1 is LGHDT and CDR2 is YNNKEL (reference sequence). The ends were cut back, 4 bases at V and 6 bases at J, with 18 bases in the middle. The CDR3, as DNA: TGTGCCAGCAGCCCGAGCTTGGGGACAATATATGAAAAACTGTTTTTT. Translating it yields CASSPSLGTIYEKLFF. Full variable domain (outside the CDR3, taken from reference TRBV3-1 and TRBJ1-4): DTAVSQTPKYLVTQMGNDKSIKCEQNLGHDTMYWYKQDSKKFLKIMFSYNNKELIINETVPNRFSPKSPDKAHLNLHINSLELGDSAVYFCASSPSLGTIYEKLFFGSGTQLSVL.

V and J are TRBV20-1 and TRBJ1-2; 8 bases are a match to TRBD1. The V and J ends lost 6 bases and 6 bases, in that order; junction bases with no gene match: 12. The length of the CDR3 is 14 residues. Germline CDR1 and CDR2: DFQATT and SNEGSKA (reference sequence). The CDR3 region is CSARGLGYSDGYTF. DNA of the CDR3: TGCAGTGCCAGGGGGCTGGGGTATTCTGATGGCTACACCTTC.

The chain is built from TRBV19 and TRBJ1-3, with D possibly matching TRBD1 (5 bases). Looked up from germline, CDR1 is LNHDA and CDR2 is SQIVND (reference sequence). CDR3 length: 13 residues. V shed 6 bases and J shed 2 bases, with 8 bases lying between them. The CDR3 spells CASSLTAGNTIYF. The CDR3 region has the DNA TGTGCCAGTAGCCTGACAGCTGGAAACACCATATATTTT. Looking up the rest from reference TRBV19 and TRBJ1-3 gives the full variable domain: DGGITQSPKYLFRKEGQNVTLSCEQNLNHDAMYWYRQDPGQGLRLIYYSQIVNDFQKGDIAEGYSVSREKKESFPLTVTSAQKNPTAFYLCASSLTAGNTIYFGEGSWLTVV.

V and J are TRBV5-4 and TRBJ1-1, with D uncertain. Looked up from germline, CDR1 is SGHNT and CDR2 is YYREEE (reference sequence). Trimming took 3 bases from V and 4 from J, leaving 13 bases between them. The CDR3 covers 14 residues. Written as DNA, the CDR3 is TGTGCCAGCAGCTGGACGGCTGACCTCACTGAAGCTTTCTTT. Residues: CASSWTADLTEAFF.

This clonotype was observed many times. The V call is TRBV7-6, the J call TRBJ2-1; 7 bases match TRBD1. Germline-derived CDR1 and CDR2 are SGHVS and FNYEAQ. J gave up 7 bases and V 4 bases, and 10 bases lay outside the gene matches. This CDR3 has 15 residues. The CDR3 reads CASSSQGSTANEQFF. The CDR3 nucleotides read TGTGCCAGCAGCTCACAGGGGTCCACCGCGAATGAGCAGTTCTTC. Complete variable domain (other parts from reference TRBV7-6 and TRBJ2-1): GAGVSQSPRYKVTKRGQDVALRCDPISGHVSLYWYRQALGQGPEFLTYFNYEAQQDKSGLPNDRFSAERPEGSISTLTIQRTEQRDSAMYRCASSSQGSTANEQFFGPGTRLTVL.

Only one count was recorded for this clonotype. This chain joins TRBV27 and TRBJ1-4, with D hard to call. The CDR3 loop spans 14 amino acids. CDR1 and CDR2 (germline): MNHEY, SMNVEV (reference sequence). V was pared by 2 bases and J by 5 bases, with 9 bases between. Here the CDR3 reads CASSLTIRNEKLFF. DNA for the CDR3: TGTGCCAGCAGTTTAACGATACGAAATGAAAAACTGTTTTTT. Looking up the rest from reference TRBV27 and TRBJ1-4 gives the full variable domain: EAQVTQNPRYLITVTGKKLTVTCSQNMNHEYMSWYRQDPGLGLRQIYYSMNVEVTDKGDVPEGYKVSRKEKRNFPLILESPSPNQTSLYFCASSLTIRNEKLFFGSGTQLSVL.

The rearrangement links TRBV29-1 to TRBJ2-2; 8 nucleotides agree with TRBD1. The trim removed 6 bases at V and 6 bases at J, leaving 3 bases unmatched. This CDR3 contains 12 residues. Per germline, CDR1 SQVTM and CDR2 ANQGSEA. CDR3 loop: CSVTGDAGELFF. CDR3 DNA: TGCAGCGTGACAGGGGATGCCGGGGAGCTGTTTTTT.

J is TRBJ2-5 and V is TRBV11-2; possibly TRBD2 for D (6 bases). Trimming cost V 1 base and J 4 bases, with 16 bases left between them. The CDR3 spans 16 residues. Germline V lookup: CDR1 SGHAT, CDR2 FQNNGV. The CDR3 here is CASSLVGGGRGETQYF. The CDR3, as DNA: TGTGCCAGCAGCTTAGTGGGTGGAGGGCGGGGAGAGACCCAGTACTTC.

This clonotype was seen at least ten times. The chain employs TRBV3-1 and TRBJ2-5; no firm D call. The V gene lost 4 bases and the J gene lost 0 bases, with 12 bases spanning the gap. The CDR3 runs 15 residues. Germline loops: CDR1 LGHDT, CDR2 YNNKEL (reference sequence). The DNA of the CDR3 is TGTGCCAGCAGCCCCTCCGACCCGTACCAAGAGACCCAGTACTTC. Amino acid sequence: CASSPSDPYQETQYF.

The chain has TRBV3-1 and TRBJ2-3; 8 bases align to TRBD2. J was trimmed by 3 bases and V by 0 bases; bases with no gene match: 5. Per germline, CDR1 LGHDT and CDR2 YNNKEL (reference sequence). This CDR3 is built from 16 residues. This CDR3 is CASSQEVSGGTDTQYF. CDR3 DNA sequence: TGTGCCAGCAGCCAAGAGGTGAGCGGGGGAACAGATACGCAGTATTTT.

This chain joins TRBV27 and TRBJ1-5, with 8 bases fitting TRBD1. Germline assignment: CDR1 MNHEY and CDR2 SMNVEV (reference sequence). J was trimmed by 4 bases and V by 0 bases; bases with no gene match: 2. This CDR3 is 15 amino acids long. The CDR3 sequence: CASSLSRQGNQPQHF. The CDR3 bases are TGTGCCAGCAGTTTATCAAGACAGGGGAATCAGCCCCAGCATTTT.

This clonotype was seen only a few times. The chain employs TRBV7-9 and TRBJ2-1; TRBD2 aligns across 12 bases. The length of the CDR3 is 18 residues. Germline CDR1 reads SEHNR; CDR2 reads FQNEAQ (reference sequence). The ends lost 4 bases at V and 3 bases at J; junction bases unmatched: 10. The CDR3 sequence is CASSSRLAGVTNYNEQFF. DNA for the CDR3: TGTGCCAGCAGCTCCAGACTAGCGGGGGTCACGAACTACAATGAGCAGTTCTTC.

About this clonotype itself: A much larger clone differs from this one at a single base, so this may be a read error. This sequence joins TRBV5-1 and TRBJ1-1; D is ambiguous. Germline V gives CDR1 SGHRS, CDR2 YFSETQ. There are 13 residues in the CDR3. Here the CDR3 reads CASRTTANTGAFF. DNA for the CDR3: TGCGCCAGCAGGACCACAGCGAACACTGGAGCTTTCTTT.

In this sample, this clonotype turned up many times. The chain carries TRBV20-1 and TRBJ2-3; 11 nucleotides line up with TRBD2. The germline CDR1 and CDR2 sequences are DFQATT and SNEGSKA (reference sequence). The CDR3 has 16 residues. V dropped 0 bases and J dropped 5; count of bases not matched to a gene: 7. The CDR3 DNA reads TGCAGTGCTAGAGATCTGGCCCTAGCGGGGGGAGATACGCAGTATTTT. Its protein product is CSARDLALAGGDTQYF.

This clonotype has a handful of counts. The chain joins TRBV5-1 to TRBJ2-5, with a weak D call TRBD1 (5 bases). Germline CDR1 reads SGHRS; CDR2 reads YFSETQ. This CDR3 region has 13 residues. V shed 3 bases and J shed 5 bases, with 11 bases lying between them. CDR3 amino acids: CASSSRVRETQYF. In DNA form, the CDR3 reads TGCGCCAGCAGCTCCAGGGTACGGGAGACCCAGTACTTC.

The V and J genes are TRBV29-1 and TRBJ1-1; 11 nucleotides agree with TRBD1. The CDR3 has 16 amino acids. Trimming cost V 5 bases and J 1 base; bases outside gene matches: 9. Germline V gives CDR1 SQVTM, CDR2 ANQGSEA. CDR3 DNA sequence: TGCAGCGTTCAAGGGGGACAGGGGGAATGGAACACTGAAGCTTTCTTT. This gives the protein CSVQGGQGEWNTEAFF.

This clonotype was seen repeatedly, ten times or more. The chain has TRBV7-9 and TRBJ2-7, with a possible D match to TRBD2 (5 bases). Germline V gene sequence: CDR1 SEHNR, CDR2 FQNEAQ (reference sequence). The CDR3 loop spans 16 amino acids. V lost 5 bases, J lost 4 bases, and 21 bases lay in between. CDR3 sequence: CASSELRGAPEYEQYF. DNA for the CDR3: TGTGCCAGCAGCGAACTCCGGGGAGCCCCTGAGTACGAGCAGTACTTC.

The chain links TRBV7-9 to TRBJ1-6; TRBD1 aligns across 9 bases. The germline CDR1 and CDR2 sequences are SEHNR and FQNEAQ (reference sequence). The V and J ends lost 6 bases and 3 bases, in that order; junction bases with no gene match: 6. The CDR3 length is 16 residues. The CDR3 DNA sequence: TGTGCCAGCAGTTCCGGGGACAGGGACTATAATTCACCCCTCCACTTT. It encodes CASSSGDRDYNSPLHF.

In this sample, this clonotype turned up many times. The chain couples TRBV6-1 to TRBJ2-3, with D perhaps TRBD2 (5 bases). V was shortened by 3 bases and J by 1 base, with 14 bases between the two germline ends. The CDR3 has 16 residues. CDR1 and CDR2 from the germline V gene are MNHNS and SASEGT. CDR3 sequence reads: CASSDLLVGGTDTQYF. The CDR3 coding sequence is TGTGCCAGCAGTGACCTACTAGTTGGGGGCACAGATACGCAGTATTTT.

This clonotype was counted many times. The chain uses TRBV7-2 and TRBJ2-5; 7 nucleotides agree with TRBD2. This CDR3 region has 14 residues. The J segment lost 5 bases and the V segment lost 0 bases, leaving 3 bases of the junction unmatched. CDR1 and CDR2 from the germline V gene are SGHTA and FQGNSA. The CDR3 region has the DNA TGTGCCAGCAGCTTAGCGGGGGGGGATGAGACCCAGTACTTC. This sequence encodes CASSLAGGDETQYF.

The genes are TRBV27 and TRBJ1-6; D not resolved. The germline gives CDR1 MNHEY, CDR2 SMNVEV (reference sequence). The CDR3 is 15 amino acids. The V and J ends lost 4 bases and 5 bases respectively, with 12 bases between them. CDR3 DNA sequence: TGTGCCAGCAGTTCCGTGGGAGCCGATAATTCACCCCTCCACTTT. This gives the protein CASSSVGADNSPLHF.